These 8 T cell receptor beta chains share one sample of origin, sequenced in a study of T cell repertoires in cytomegalovirus infection. These receptors' antigens are unknown. From the reads, TCRdb called clonotypes with MiXCR, one entry per CDR3 protein. The sample lists approximately 730,000 distinct CDR3 sequences; about 28% were seen once. Material: cultured CD8+ T cells from PBMCs, obtained from culture after CMV antigen stimulation. The receptor source for this set is a human donor in good health (CMV status not recorded). Some clones in this sample may be carry-over from other donors' samples.

The chain uses TRBV24-1 and TRBJ2-3, with D hard to call. This CDR3 spans 16 amino acids. The V gene's germline CDR1 is KGHDR and CDR2 SFDVKD. The V and J ends lost 0 bases and 4 bases respectively, with 13 bases between them. This CDR3 reads CATSDLSGEGADTQYF. CDR3 bases: TGTGCCACCAGTGATTTGAGTGGGGAAGGTGCAGATACGCAGTATTTT.

The chain recombines TRBV9 with TRBJ2-6, with a tentative D call TRBD2 (6 bases). The CDR3 is 15 residues long. V lost 0 bases and J 2 bases, leaving 6 bases between the germline ends. Germline V gene lookup returns CDR1 SGDLS and CDR2 YYNGEE. The chain's CDR3 is CASSVAGAGANVLTF. CDR3 coding DNA: TGTGCCAGCAGCGTAGCGGGGGCTGGGGCCAACGTCCTGACTTTC.

V is TRBV6-1 and J is TRBJ2-3; no definite D call. V was cut by 5 bases and J by 0 bases, with 12 bases left in between. Germline assignment: CDR1 MNHNS and CDR2 SASEGT. The CDR3 runs to 15 residues. As DNA, the CDR3 is TGTGCCAGCAGTCCCTACCCGACTAGCACAGATACGCAGTATTTT. It encodes CASSPYPTSTDTQYF.

This clonotype has ten or more counts. The chain combines TRBV7-9 with TRBJ1-4, with a possible D match to TRBD1 (5 bases). This CDR3 has 13 residues. The V gene's germline CDR1 is SEHNR and CDR2 FQNEAQ (reference sequence). V was trimmed by 5 bases and J by 5 bases, leaving 9 bases between them. Here the CDR3 DNA reads TGTGCCAGCAGCCTCGGGACCAATGAAAAACTGTTTTTT. This codes for CASSLGTNEKLFF.

The V call is TRBV4-1, the J call TRBJ2-5; 7 nucleotides align to TRBD1. J gave up 5 bases and V 1 base, and 7 bases lay outside the gene matches. The CDR3 is made up of 15 amino acids. Germline values: CDR1 MGHRA, CDR2 YSYEKL. DNA of the CDR3: TGCGCCAGCAGCCAAGGAGACAGGGACGCGGAGACCCAGTACTTC. Protein product: CASSQGDRDAETQYF.

This clonotype was seen a single time. The chain has TRBV4-1 and TRBJ2-2, with D tentatively TRBD2 (5 bases). Germline CDR1 MGHRA, CDR2 YSYEKL. This CDR3 comprises 16 residues. V lost 3 bases to trimming and J lost 0 bases, with 11 bases between them. The DNA for the CDR3 is TGCGCCAGCAGCCATGTAGCGAGTCCGAACACCGGGGAGCTGTTTTTT. Protein: CASSHVASPNTGELFF.

The CDR3 sequence: CSVDRGLTGELFF. CDR3 nucleotides: TGCAGCGTCGACAGGGGGCTTACCGGGGAGCTGTTTTTT. The chain carries TRBV29-1 and TRBJ2-2; TRBD1 matches at 10 bases. Germline assignment: CDR1 SQVTM and CDR2 ANQGSEA. Unmatched junction bases numbered 3, after V lost 6 bases and J lost 5 bases. The CDR3 consists of 13 residues.

The chain employs TRBV10-3 and TRBJ2-7, with a possible D match to TRBD2 (5 bases). The germline V and J ends were trimmed by 6 bases and 6 bases, with 15 bases remaining between them. The CDR3 totals 13 residues. Germline assignment: CDR1 ENHRY and CDR2 SYGVKD. The CDR3 protein is CAIRSPYGGEQYF. CDR3 in DNA: TGTGCCATCAGATCTCCGTATGGAGGCGAGCAGTACTTC.